Following are 15 T cell receptor beta chains from one sample sequenced in a study of T-cell memory formation after mild COVID-19. TCRdb ran MiXCR on the 5' RACE reads and lists one entry per CDR3 protein. The sample has a few hundred thousand distinct CDR3 sequences, over 9% seen once. The sequenced sample was PBMCs or a T cell subset sorted from them (not recorded which). These receptors came from a man aged 18-30 years who had mild COVID-19 (a few samples of this study predate the infection). Cell type and time point are not known.

The V call is TRBV5-4, the J call TRBJ2-2, with TRBD1 as a possible D gene (6 bases). Germline lookup yields CDR1 SGHNT and CDR2 YYREEE (reference sequence). V lost 0 bases, J lost 3 bases, and 12 bases lay in between. The CDR3 covers 16 residues. The CDR3 DNA reads as TGTGCCAGCAGCTTGGTAGGGGGTCAGGACACCGGGGAGCTGTTTTTT. Protein sequence: CASSLVGGQDTGELFF. The full variable domain, in which reference TRBV5-4 and TRBJ2-2 provide the parts outside the CDR3, is ETGVTQSPTHLIKTRGQQVTLRCSSQSGHNTVSWYQQALGQGPQFIFQYYREEENGRGNFPPRFSGLQFPNYSSELNVNALELDDSALYLCASSLVGGQDTGELFFGEGSRLTVL.

The CDR3 region has the DNA TGTGCCAGCAGCTTGGACTCCGCGCAGTATTTT. Translated, it gives CASSLDSAQYF. The rearrangement uses TRBV5-4 and TRBJ2-3; no clear D. Per germline, CDR1 SGHNT and CDR2 YYREEE (reference sequence). This CDR3 is built from 11 residues. V was clipped by 0 bases and J by 10 bases, with 6 bases between them.

This clonotype turned up a few times. The chain carries TRBV7-2 and TRBJ2-3; 9 bases match TRBD1. Germline trimming cut 4 bases from V and 8 bases from J; bases unmatched to any gene: 10. This CDR3 contains 15 residues. Germline values: CDR1 SGHTA, CDR2 FQGNSA. CDR3 coding DNA: TGTGCCAGCAGCTCACAGGGGGCGCCCCCTGGTACGCAGTATTTT. Protein: CASSSQGAPPGTQYF.

This chain uses TRBV10-3 with TRBJ1-1; the D is unclear. This CDR3 comprises 12 residues. Germline loops: CDR1 ENHRY, CDR2 SYGVKD. With 5 bases removed from V and 1 base from J, the gap between germline ends came to 5 bases. CDR3 protein: CAISIENTEAFF. Written as DNA, the CDR3 is TGTGCCATCAGTATTGAGAACACTGAAGCTTTCTTT.

The rearrangement uses TRBV3-1 and TRBJ2-6, with a weak D call TRBD1 (6 bases). The germline V gene encodes CDR1 LGHDT and CDR2 YNNKEL (reference sequence). V dropped 7 bases and J dropped 11 bases, with 15 bases sitting between them. The CDR3 spans 13 residues. CDR3 protein: CASKPDRSDVLTF. For the CDR3, the DNA is TGTGCCAGCAAACCCGACAGGTCAGACGTCCTGACTTTC.

This clonotype was seen more than once but under ten times. The gene calls are TRBV16 and TRBJ2-7; D gene ambiguous. Germline loops: CDR1 KGHSY, CDR2 FQNENV. This CDR3 has 16 residues. Trimming removed 0 bases at V and 2 bases at J, with 14 bases between. Here the CDR3 reads CASSQSIGQTTYEQYF. The CDR3 nucleotides read TGTGCCAGCAGCCAATCAATAGGGCAGACCACCTACGAGCAGTACTTC.

The sample holds many counts of this clonotype. V gene TRBV5-1 combines with J gene TRBJ2-1; D is unresolved. The CDR3 is 13 residues long. CDR1 and CDR2 from the germline V gene are SGHRS and YFSETQ. Trimming took 4 bases from V and 9 from J, leaving 14 bases between them. CDR3 residues: CASSGVDLGEQFF. CDR3 DNA sequence: TGCGCCAGCAGCGGGGTGGATTTGGGTGAGCAGTTCTTC.

This chain joins TRBV9 and TRBJ2-1; TRBD2 agrees at 7 bases. V trimming: 0 bases; J trimming: 6 bases; junction bases outside the gene matches: 12. CDR3 size: 17 residues. CDR1 SGDLS and CDR2 YYNGEE come from the germline V gene. CDR3 in amino acids: CASSVGVGRGSSNEQFF. CDR3 DNA sequence: TGTGCCAGCAGCGTAGGGGTAGGGCGGGGGAGCTCCAATGAGCAGTTCTTC.

This clonotype was counted a few times. V and J are TRBV7-2 and TRBJ2-3; D remains unclear. V lost 2 bases to trimming and J lost 5 bases, with 5 bases between them. Germline V gives CDR1 SGHTA, CDR2 FQGNSA. This CDR3 has 12 amino acids. CDR3 sequence reads: CASSLRLDTQYF. CDR3 nucleotide sequence: TGTGCCAGCAGCTTACGTCTAGATACGCAGTATTTT.

This clonotype was observed a few times. This chain links TRBV10-3 with TRBJ2-2, with 16 bases identical to TRBD2. The CDR3 loop spans 18 amino acids. Germline lookup yields CDR1 ENHRY and CDR2 SYGVKD. V shed 6 bases and J 0 bases; nucleotides not matched to a gene: 4. The CDR3 here is CAIRPGLAGGPNTGELFF. CDR3 coding DNA: TGTGCCATCAGACCGGGACTAGCGGGGGGGCCGAACACCGGGGAGCTGTTTTTT.

This clonotype was detected only a few times. V gene TRBV6-6 combines with J gene TRBJ1-2, with D uncertain. From germline, CDR1 is MNHNY and CDR2 SVGAGI (reference sequence). This CDR3 is built from 12 residues. V was shortened by 7 bases and J by 4 bases, with 10 bases between the two germline ends. This chain's CDR3 is CASNEYSYGYTF. CDR3 DNA sequence: TGTGCCAGCAACGAGTATAGCTATGGCTACACCTTC.

CDR3 residues: CASSPSGRSLLFMNTEAFF. The CDR3 coding sequence is TGTGCCAGCAGCCCTTCGGGCCGGTCACTCCTGTTCATGAACACTGAAGCTTTCTTT. The chain has TRBV12-3 or TRBV12-4 and TRBJ1-1; the D is unclear. Trimming removed 6 bases at V and 0 bases at J, with 26 bases between. The CDR3 covers 19 residues.

The genes are TRBV5-1 and TRBJ2-3; 10 bases align to TRBD2. The V gene end was trimmed by 6 bases and the J gene end by 6 bases; junction bases not matched to a gene: 4. Per germline, CDR1 SGHRS and CDR2 YFSETQ. The CDR3 totals 13 residues. The CDR3 DNA reads as TGCGCCAGCAAAGCGGGGGGGACGGATACGCAGTATTTT. This encodes CASKAGGTDTQYF.

This clonotype was observed a few times. The chain employs TRBV7-2 and TRBJ1-1, with D unclear. CDR3 length equals 13 residues. V lost 5 bases, J lost 6 bases, and 13 bases lay in between. Germline-derived CDR1 and CDR2 are SGHTA and FQGNSA. CDR3 region: CASSPYINPEAFF. The CDR3 DNA reads as TGTGCCAGCAGCCCGTATATTAACCCTGAAGCTTTCTTT.

This clonotype has a handful of counts. The chain carries TRBV5-1 and TRBJ2-1; TRBD2 aligns across 9 bases. This CDR3 has 15 residues. Trimming removed 4 bases from V and 2 bases from J; junction bases left unmatched: 4. The germline V gene encodes CDR1 SGHRS and CDR2 YFSETQ. CDR3 coding DNA: TGCGCCAGCAGCCGTAGCGGGGGCGCCTACAATGAGCAGTTCTTC. Amino acids: CASSRSGGAYNEQFF.